Following are 30 T cell receptor beta chains from one sample sequenced in a study of T cells in localized non-small cell lung cancer. Sequencing used immunoSEQ multiplex PCR; TCRdb keeps in-frame clones, though not all of them. The sample consists of under 40,000 clones, 90% to 95% of them appearing once. This specimen was peripheral blood, taken before any cancer treatment. The receptors shown here come from a female donor of 60 years or more with stage I lung adenocarcinoma.

The V gene is TRBV6-5, the J gene TRBJ1-2; 8 bases are a match to TRBD1. This CDR3 contains 15 residues. Trimming took 0 bases from V and 2 from J; bases not matched to a gene: 2. From germline, CDR1 is MNHEY and CDR2 SVGAGI. CDR3 residues: CASSYSGTGNYGYTF. The CDR3 nucleotides read TGTGCCAGCAGTTACTCAGGGACAGGAAACTATGGCTACACCTTC.

Written as DNA, the CDR3 is TGCGCCAGCGGAGCGGGGTCCACAGAGACCCAGTACTTC. It encodes CASGAGSTETQYF. The chain uses TRBV5-1 and TRBJ2-5, with TRBD2 matching 7 bases. CDR3 length: 13 residues. In germline, CDR1 is SGHRS, CDR2 YFSETQ. V lost 7 bases and J lost 4; bases outside the gene matches: 7.

The genes are TRBV18 and TRBJ1-1, with TRBD1 matching 7 bases. Per germline, CDR1 KGHSH and CDR2 LQKENI. V lost 4 bases and J lost 7; bases outside the gene matches: 15. The CDR3 length is 16 residues. This CDR3 is CASSLTEIQGKDEAFF. The CDR3 DNA reads as TGTGCCAGCTCACTCACTGAAATACAGGGGAAGGATGAAGCTTTCTTT.

The DNA for the CDR3 is TGTGCCAGCAGCCGGGACAACTCGTACCAAGAGACCCAGTACTTC. It yields the protein CASSRDNSYQETQYF. The chain combines TRBV6-1 with TRBJ2-5, with D possibly matching TRBD1 (6 bases). There are 15 residues in the CDR3. The V gene lost 6 bases and the J gene lost 0 bases, with 14 bases spanning the gap. Germline V gene sequence: CDR1 MNHNS, CDR2 SASEGT.

J is TRBJ1-2 and V is TRBV27; D may be TRBD1 (6 bases). V was clipped by 3 bases and J by 2 bases, with 16 bases between them. CDR3 length: 16 amino acids. Germline values: CDR1 MNHEY, CDR2 SMNVEV (reference sequence). The CDR3: CASSFRSTGGNYGYTF. The CDR3 DNA reads as TGTGCCAGCAGTTTTCGGTCGACAGGAGGGAACTATGGCTACACCTTC.

This clone was recorded once. The V gene is TRBV18, the J gene TRBJ2-7; TRBD2 matches 7 bases. Germline V gives CDR1 KGHSH, CDR2 LQKENI. The CDR3 length is 13 residues. With 3 bases clipped from V and 5 bases from J, the junction kept 4 bases outside the gene matches. CDR3 in DNA: TGTGCCAGCTCACCGTTAGCGGGTAACGAGCAGTACGTC. Its protein product is CASSPLAGNEQYV.

The rearrangement uses TRBV30 and TRBJ1-2; D gene ambiguous. The CDR3 consists of 11 residues. Trimming stripped 3 bases from V and 8 bases from J, with 10 bases between. Per germline, CDR1 GTSNPN and CDR2 SVGIG (reference sequence). In nucleotides, the CDR3 is TGTGCCTGGAGCCTTGCCACGGGCTACACCTTC. Protein: CAWSLATGYTF.

The CDR3 loop is CASRTAGSNQPQHF. DNA for the CDR3: TGTGCCAGCAGAACCGCAGGTAGCAATCAGCCCCAGCATTTT. The chain joins TRBV27 to TRBJ1-5; no firm D call. CDR3 length: 14 residues. The germline V gene encodes CDR1 MNHEY and CDR2 SMNVEV (reference sequence). The germline V and J ends were trimmed by 6 bases and 0 bases, with 9 bases remaining between them.

This chain joins TRBV5-2 and TRBJ1-2; the table calls TRBD1, which could not be checked here. TRBV5-2 is listed as a pseudogene. The CDR3 has 14 amino acids. CDR3 in amino acids: CASRNPTGNGGYTF. The CDR3 DNA is TGTGCCAGCAGGAACCCGACAGGGAACGGTGGCTACACCTTC.

The chain links TRBV7-9 to TRBJ2-1; D assignment may be TRBD1 or TRBD2 (5 bases each). The germline CDR1 and CDR2 sequences are SEHNR and FQNEAQ (reference sequence). The germline V and J ends were trimmed by 5 bases and 6 bases, with 11 bases remaining between them. The length of the CDR3 is 13 residues. CDR3 protein: CASSIGTVNEQFF. The CDR3 nucleotides are TGTGCCAGCAGCATCGGGACGGTCAATGAGCAGTTCTTC.

In the case of this clone: One end of the junction fails to match germline, which may point to a read error. The gene calls are TRBV5-1 and TRBJ1-1; TRBD1 might be the D (6 bases). This CDR3 has 12 amino acids. CDR1 SGHRS and CDR2 YFSETQ come from the germline V gene. This chain's CDR3 is CASRGGSTEAFF. CDR3 bases: TGCGCGAGCAGGGGTGGGAGCACTGAAGCTTTCTTT.

This rearrangement joins TRBV2 to TRBJ1-2, with TRBD1 matching 8 bases. The CDR3 spans 13 residues. Looked up from germline, CDR1 is SNHLY and CDR2 is FYNNEI. After removal of 4 bases from V and 8 bases from J, the junction contained 6 bases not matched to a gene. The chain's CDR3 is CASSARGLEGYTF. DNA for the CDR3: TGTGCCAGCAGTGCCAGGGGGCTAGAAGGCTACACCTTC.

The V gene is TRBV7-9, the J gene TRBJ2-5, with 9 bases identical to TRBD2. Looked up from germline, CDR1 is SEHNR and CDR2 is FQNEAQ (reference sequence). With 8 bases clipped from V and 3 bases from J, the junction kept 7 bases outside the gene matches. The length of the CDR3 is 14 residues. The CDR3 nucleotides read TGTGCCAGCGTGACCGGGACTAGCAAAGAGACCCAGTACTTC. Its protein is CASVTGTSKETQYF.

The chain employs TRBV29-1 and TRBJ2-2; a weak D match, TRBD2 (6 bases). V lost 7 bases and J 1 base, leaving 13 bases between the germline ends. The CDR3 has 14 amino acids. Germline loops: CDR1 SQVTM, CDR2 ANQGSEA. The CDR3 nucleotides are TGCAGCGCGGGGGTCCGGGAGAACACCGGGGAGCTGTTTTTT. Translation gives CSAGVRENTGELFF.

V gene TRBV5-1 combines with J gene TRBJ2-2; D may be TRBD2 (5 bases). Deletions cut 4 bases from V and 5 bases from J, with 18 bases between. The germline V gene encodes CDR1 SGHRS and CDR2 YFSETQ. This CDR3 region has 16 residues. CDR3 in amino acids: CASSPQVQAGTGELFF. CDR3 DNA sequence: TGCGCCAGCAGCCCCCAAGTTCAGGCGGGTACCGGGGAGCTGTTTTTT.

This chain joins TRBV19 and TRBJ2-1, with TRBD2 matching 13 bases. From germline, CDR1 is LNHDA and CDR2 SQIVND (reference sequence). V lost 9 bases, J lost 1 base, and 6 bases stayed unmatched. CDR3 length: 16 amino acids. The DNA for the CDR3 is TGTGCCAGCAAACTAGCGGGAGGGCTTTCCTACAATGAGCAGTTCTTC. It is translated as CASKLAGGLSYNEQFF.

This sequence joins TRBV2 and TRBJ2-2, with D perhaps TRBD1 or TRBD2 (6 bases each). Trimming pared 2 bases from V and 3 bases from J, leaving 10 bases between. The CDR3 spans 15 residues. The germline CDR1 and CDR2 sequences are SNHLY and FYNNEI. The CDR3 nucleotides are TGTGCCAGCAGTGAACCGGGGGCGCACACCGGGGAGCTGTTTTTT. This codes for CASSEPGAHTGELFF.

DNA of the CDR3: TGTGCCAGCAGGGGGGGAATCCCCTACGAGCAGTACTTC. Protein sequence: CASRGGIPYEQYF. The V call is TRBV6-5, the J call TRBJ2-7; the D gene is possibly TRBD2 (6 bases). The ends were cut back, 6 bases at V and 2 bases at J, with 11 bases in the middle. The CDR3 runs to 13 residues. From germline, CDR1 is MNHEY and CDR2 SVGAGI.

J is TRBJ1-3 and V is TRBV30, with 9 bases lining up with TRBD1. The CDR3 has 17 amino acids. The V gene end was trimmed by 0 bases and the J gene end by 0 bases; junction bases not matched to a gene: 6. CDR1 is GTSNPN and CDR2 is SVGIG in the germline V gene (reference sequence). CDR3 in DNA: TGTGCCTGGAGTGTGGGACAGGGATCTTTCTCTGGAAACACCATATATTTT. Protein product: CAWSVGQGSFSGNTIYF.

V gene TRBV6-4 combines with J gene TRBJ2-2; perhaps TRBD1 as D (6 bases). This CDR3 is 14 amino acids long. The V end lost 6 bases, the J end lost 3 bases, and 11 bases lay between the germline ends. Germline assignment: CDR1 MRHNA and CDR2 SNTAGT. The CDR3 loop reads CASSEQGYTGELFF. CDR3 in DNA: TGTGCCAGCAGCGAACAGGGCTACACCGGGGAGCTGTTTTTT.

V is TRBV11-1 and J is TRBJ2-1; D possibly corresponds to TRBD2 (5 bases). The V end was cut by 5 bases, the J end by 7 bases, with 15 bases between. The length of the CDR3 is 14 residues. CDR1 is SGHAT, CDR2 FQDESV, per germline (reference sequence). CDR3: CASSPRTGTNEQFF. The CDR3 region has the DNA TGTGCCAGCAGCCCTAGGACGGGAACGAATGAGCAGTTCTTC. The full variable domain, its missing parts supplied by reference TRBV11-1 and TRBJ2-1, is EAEVAQSPRYKITEKSQAVAFWCDPISGHATLYWYRQILGQGPELLVQFQDESVVDDSQLPKDRFSAERLKGVDSTLKIQPAELGDSAMYLCASSPRTGTNEQFFGPGTRLTVL.

V gene TRBV7-2 combines with J gene TRBJ2-1; TRBD2 might be the D (6 bases). V was cut by 5 bases and J by 4 bases, with 9 bases left in between. CDR3 size: 13 residues. The V gene's germline CDR1 is SGHTA and CDR2 FQGNSA. Here the CDR3 reads CASSPGVYNEQFF. DNA of the CDR3: TGTGCCAGCAGCCCGGGGGTTTACAATGAGCAGTTCTTC.

V gene TRBV7-3 combines with J gene TRBJ1-5; 8 bases fit TRBD1. The CDR3 length is 17 residues. In germline, CDR1 is SGHTA, CDR2 FQGTGA. The ends lost 5 bases at V and 1 base at J; junction bases unmatched: 10. The CDR3 here is CASSLGQGRRSNQPQHF. The CDR3 bases are TGTGCCAGCAGCCTCGGACAGGGACGGCGGAGCAATCAGCCCCAGCATTTT.

This chain joins TRBV11-1 and TRBJ2-3, with 11 bases matching TRBD1. Unmatched junction bases numbered 7, after V lost 1 base and J lost 4 bases. CDR1 SGHAT and CDR2 FQDESV come from the germline V gene (reference sequence). The CDR3 sequence is 17 residues long. In DNA form, the CDR3 reads TGTGCCAGCAGCTTAGTCTCGGGACAGGGGGGTGCAGATACGCAGTATTTT. This sequence encodes CASSLVSGQGGADTQYF.

This clone is a singleton in its sample. The chain is built from TRBV7-8 and TRBJ1-2; D ambiguous. The germline V gene has CDR1 SGHVS and CDR2 FQNEAQ. The CDR3 totals 19 residues. Trimming cost V 2 bases and J 7 bases, with 29 bases left between them. The CDR3, as DNA: TGTGCCAGCAGCTTACTTGGCTCGGCTGGGGAAGACATTGGACCTGGCTACACCTTC. Amino acids: CASSLLGSAGEDIGPGYTF.

The chain uses TRBV9 and TRBJ1-1; D perhaps matches TRBD1 (5 bases). Between the trimmed V and J ends, which lost 0 bases and 3 bases, there was a span of 9 bases. Germline lookup yields CDR1 SGDLS and CDR2 YYNGEE. The CDR3 runs 14 residues. The CDR3 protein is CASSVEQVYTEAFF. DNA for the CDR3: TGTGCCAGCAGCGTAGAACAGGTTTACACTGAAGCTTTCTTT.

The V call is TRBV13, the J call TRBJ2-4; D is unclear. V gave up 3 bases and J gave up 5 bases, with 5 bases separating them. Germline assignment: CDR1 PRHDT and CDR2 FYEKMQ (reference sequence). The length of the CDR3 is 12 residues. Here the CDR3 reads CASSFKENIQYF. Here the CDR3 DNA reads TGTGCCAGCAGCTTTAAGGAAAACATTCAGTACTTC. Using reference TRBV13 and TRBJ2-4 for the parts outside the CDR3, the full variable domain is AAGVIQSPRHLIKEKRETATLKCYPIPRHDTVYWYQQGPGQDPQFLISFYEKMQSDKGSIPDRFSAQQFSDYHSELNMSSLELGDSALYFCASSFKENIQYFGAGTRLSVL.

The J gene is TRBJ2-7, the V gene TRBV21-1; the table calls TRBD1, which could not be checked here. TRBV21-1 constitutes a pseudogene. CDR3 length: 17 residues. The CDR3 reads CASSPKDRVGNSYEQYV. The CDR3 nucleotides read TGTGCCAGCAGCCCCAAGGACAGGGTCGGGAATTCCTACGAGCAGTACGTC.

The chain uses TRBV7-8 and TRBJ1-1; D gene unclear. Germline V gene sequence: CDR1 SGHVS, CDR2 FQNEAQ. Trimming took 6 bases from V and 5 from J, leaving 13 bases between them. The CDR3 sequence is 13 residues long. CDR3 in DNA: TGTGCCAGCAGTTTTCGGATGGGGACTGAAGCTTTCTTT. Protein: CASSFRMGTEAFF. Together with reference TRBV7-8 and TRBJ1-1, the CDR3 gives the full variable domain: GAGVSQSPRYKVAKRGQDVALRCDPISGHVSLFWYQQALGQGPEFLTYFQNEAQLDKSGLPSDRFFAERPEGSVSTLKIQRTQQEDSAVYLCASSFRMGTEAFFGQGTRLTVV.

This chain links TRBV25-1 with TRBJ2-1; D is undetermined. The CDR3 totals 15 residues. The germline CDR1 and CDR2 sequences are MGHDK and SYGVNS. The V end lost 3 bases, the J end lost 7 bases, and 16 bases lay between the germline ends. CDR3 amino acids: CASSDPASHRNEQFF. As DNA, the CDR3 is TGTGCCAGCAGTGACCCGGCCTCCCACCGAAATGAGCAGTTCTTC. The variable domain in full, completed from reference TRBV25-1 and TRBJ2-1, reads EADIYQTPRYLVIGTGKKITLECSQTMGHDKMYWYQQDPGMELHLIHYSYGVNSTEKGDLSSESTVSRIRTEHFPLTLESARPSHTSQYLCASSDPASHRNEQFFGPGTRLTVL.